The clone carrying this TCR beta chain was seen a few times. The germline CDR1 and CDR2 sequences are MNHEY and SVGAGI. The CDR3 runs 15 residues. The V end was cut by 0 bases, the J end by 7 bases, with 16 bases between. Diagnosis rested on symptoms, serum thyroxine and TRAb, thyroid ultrasound, and orbital computed tomography. The data stem from a study of T cells in Graves' hyperthyroidism and ophthalmopathy. Looking at the study overall: The initial diagnosis was the point when peripheral blood was collected, ahead of any treatment.

The TCR beta CDR3 regions underwent amplification using RNA transcripts as the source. RT-PCR in the first round (using the HTBI primer set) targeted the TCR CDR3. In TCRdb, the multiplex PCR reads were re-called with MiXCR into one record per CDR3 protein. The table shows under 600,000 distinct CDR3 sequences, with roughly 16% occurring only once. The receptor's source is a middle-aged woman with Graves' ophthalmopathy. V gene TRBV6-5 combines with J gene TRBJ2-7, with D possibly called TRBD1 or TRBD2 (6 bases each). Sequencing was done on a sample of blood. For the CDR3, the DNA is TGTGCCAGCAGTTACTCGGGGGGCCCCCGGGGGGAGCAGTACTTC. Translated: CASSYSGGPRGEQYF.